What follows describes a single T cell receptor beta chain. Its antigen is as yet unknown. The source material, RNA transcripts, was used to amplify TCR beta CDR3 regions. HTBI primers drove first-round RT-PCR of the TCR CDR3. MiXCR, run by TCRdb on the multiplex PCR reads, gives a single entry per CDR3 protein. The table includes approximately 590,000 distinct CDR3 sequences, about half detected once. These data belong to a study of T cells in Graves' hyperthyroidism and ophthalmopathy. Study-level points and caveats: By a 13 V-J model, ophthalmopathy was set apart from stable hyperthyroidism.

Diagnoses were made from clinical symptoms, serum measures (thyroxine and TRAb), thyroid ultrasound and orbital computed tomography. This CDR3 contains 15 residues. V was trimmed by 6 bases and J by 1 base, leaving 12 bases between them. CDR1 is SEHNR and CDR2 is FQNEAQ in the germline V gene (reference sequence). The sequencing sample was made of peripheral blood or thyroid tissue (not recorded which). The V call is TRBV7-9, the J call TRBJ2-2; D ambiguous. The clonotype comes from a woman aged 18-29 years with Graves' hyperthyroidism. Here the CDR3 reads CASSAPDENTGELFF. The DNA for the CDR3 is TGTGCCAGCAGTGCCCCCGACGAGAACACCGGGGAGCTGTTTTTT.